A single sample gave rise to the 30 T cell receptor beta chains below, sequenced in a study of graft-versus-host responses after intestinal transplantation. Sequencing was performed with immunoSEQ multiplex PCR; in TCRdb, only in-frame clones are kept and a portion is missing. The data contain roughly 50,000 clones, about 89% of them singletons. The specimen was PBMCs, collected 650 to 680 days after intestinal transplant. These receptors were obtained from a human patient who received an intestinal transplant, so some T cells may come from the graft donor.

The rearrangement joins TRBV10-3 to TRBJ2-3; D is perhaps TRBD2 (7 bases). The CDR3 has 14 amino acids. CDR1 and CDR2 (germline): ENHRY, SYGVKD. The V gene lost 7 bases and the J gene lost 1 base, with 12 bases spanning the gap. Here the CDR3 reads CAIMGGGGTDTQYF. The CDR3 DNA sequence: TGTGCCATCATGGGCGGGGGCGGCACAGATACGCAGTATTTT.

The gene calls are TRBV19 and TRBJ1-5; a possible D gene is TRBD1 (5 bases). The CDR3 covers 13 residues. Germline loops: CDR1 LNHDA, CDR2 SQIVND (reference sequence). V dropped 5 bases and J dropped 7 bases, with 12 bases sitting between them. DNA for the CDR3: TGTGCCAGTAGTCTCAGGGTGCAGCAGCCCCAGCATTTT. It codes for CASSLRVQQPQHF. The entire variable domain, with the rest obtained from reference TRBV19 and TRBJ1-5, is as follows: DGGITQSPKYLFRKEGQNVTLSCEQNLNHDAMYWYRQDPGQGLRLIYYSQIVNDFQKGDIAEGYSVSREKKESFPLTVTSAQKNPTAFYLCASSLRVQQPQHFGDGTRLSIL.

This sequence joins TRBV2 and TRBJ1-1; unclear D gene. The germline gives CDR1 SNHLY, CDR2 FYNNEI. Trimming cost V 7 bases and J 0 bases, with 18 bases left between them. The CDR3 spans 16 residues. CDR3 nucleotide sequence: TGTGCCAGCAATCAGCCCTGGGGTAATATGAACACTGAAGCTTTCTTT. It yields the protein CASNQPWGNMNTEAFF.

This clone has only a few counts. The chain couples TRBV6-1 to TRBJ1-2; 7 bases align to TRBD1. Trimming at V came to 1 base and at J to 8 bases, leaving 7 bases not matched to a gene. This CDR3 has 14 residues. Per the germline V gene, CDR1 is MNHNS and CDR2 is SASEGT. The CDR3 coding sequence is TGTGCCAGCAGTGAAGGTGTACAGGGGTGGGGCTACACCTTC. Protein: CASSEGVQGWGYTF.

This rearrangement joins TRBV7-2 to TRBJ2-5; tentative D call: TRBD2 (7 bases). With 2 bases removed from V and 5 bases from J, the gap between germline ends came to 27 bases. This CDR3 is 19 amino acids long. Germline V gives CDR1 SGHTA, CDR2 FQGNSA. The CDR3 sequence: CASSLFSSPMVGGEETQYF. The CDR3 nucleotides read TGTGCCAGCAGCTTATTTTCATCGCCAATGGTAGGGGGGGAGGAGACCCAGTACTTC. The variable domain in full, completed from reference TRBV7-2 and TRBJ2-5, reads GAGVSQSPSNKVTEKGKDVELRCDPISGHTALYWYRQSLGQGLEFLIYFQGNSAPDKSGLPSDRFSAERTGGSVSTLTIQRTQQEDSAVYLCASSLFSSPMVGGEETQYFGPGTRLLVL.

J is TRBJ2-3 and V is TRBV6-6; D gene unclear. Germline loops: CDR1 MNHNY, CDR2 SVGAGI (reference sequence). The CDR3 is 12 residues long. V was pared by 4 bases and J by 4 bases, with 6 bases between. CDR3 nucleotides: TGTGCCAGCAGTTCGAGAGCAGATACGCAGTATTTT. This translates into CASSSRADTQYF.

V is TRBV4-1 and J is TRBJ1-1, with D unresolved. Trimming took off 1 base at V and 6 bases at J, with 18 bases between the two ends. Germline values: CDR1 MGHRA, CDR2 YSYEKL. The CDR3 sequence is 16 residues long. CDR3 region: CASSQAPLGIFAEAFF. In DNA form, the CDR3 reads TGCGCCAGCAGCCAAGCCCCACTGGGGATTTTTGCTGAAGCTTTCTTT.

The chain uses TRBV11-1 and TRBJ2-7, with 8 bases aligning to TRBD1. Germline CDR1 is SGHAT and CDR2 is FQDESV (reference sequence). This CDR3 spans 14 amino acids. V shed 8 bases, J shed 2 bases, and the junction held 8 bases outside the gene matches. CDR3 coding DNA: TGTGCCAGCGGCCAGACAGGGGCAACCTACGAGCAGTACTTC. This encodes CASGQTGATYEQYF.

The genes are TRBV7-9 and TRBJ1-1, with TRBD1 identical over 7 bases. V shed 1 base and J 0 bases; nucleotides not matched to a gene: 5. Per germline, CDR1 SEHNR and CDR2 FQNEAQ (reference sequence). The CDR3 runs 16 residues. CDR3 amino acids: CASSLGSGTVNTEAFF. The CDR3 DNA is TGTGCCAGCAGCTTAGGGTCCGGGACAGTGAACACTGAAGCTTTCTTT.

The V and J genes are TRBV2 and TRBJ2-6, with TRBD2 identical over 9 bases. Germline V gene data show CDR1 as SNHLY and CDR2 as FYNNEI. This CDR3 comprises 16 residues. J was trimmed by 0 bases and V by 6 bases; bases with no gene match: 3. The CDR3 here is CASRLAGVSGANVLTF. CDR3 DNA: TGTGCCAGCAGATTAGCGGGGGTCTCTGGGGCCAACGTCCTGACTTTC.

The rearrangement links TRBV9 to TRBJ2-3; D is unclear. CDR1 SGDLS and CDR2 YYNGEE come from the germline V gene. This CDR3 comprises 12 residues. V lost 0 bases, J lost 5 bases, and 4 bases lay in between. The CDR3 DNA reads TGTGCCAGCAGCGTAGGATTAGATACGCAGTATTTT. This encodes CASSVGLDTQYF.

V and J are TRBV28 and TRBJ1-2; 7 bases are a match to TRBD1. The CDR3 spans 17 residues. V gave up 1 base and J gave up 1 base; unmatched junction bases: 9. Germline V gene data show CDR1 as MDHEN and CDR2 as SYDVKM. The CDR3 is CASSLSTGAFLNYGYTF. Written as DNA, the CDR3 is TGTGCCAGCAGTTTATCTACAGGGGCTTTCCTTAACTATGGCTACACCTTC.

A single count supports this clone. This chain joins TRBV10-3 and TRBJ1-6, with D tentatively TRBD1 (5 bases). CDR3 length: 19 residues. Germline V gene sequence: CDR1 ENHRY, CDR2 SYGVKD. Trimming shortened V by 8 bases and J by 0 bases, and 23 bases separated the two germline ends. The CDR3 loop reads CAIGMGGRGPNSYNSPLHF. The CDR3 nucleotides read TGTGCCATCGGCATGGGGGGGAGAGGCCCAAACTCCTATAATTCACCCCTCCACTTT.

The CDR3, as DNA: TGTGCCAGCAGCAGCTGGGAAGCCGGGGAGCTGTTTTTT. Translation gives CASSSWEAGELFF. This chain joins TRBV5-6 and TRBJ2-2, with D hard to call. The V and J ends lost 4 bases and 6 bases respectively, with 10 bases between them. The length of the CDR3 is 13 residues. The germline CDR1 and CDR2 sequences are SGHDT and YYEEEE.

This chain connects TRBV27 to TRBJ1-4, with D possibly TRBD1 on 5 matching bases. The V end was cut by 5 bases, the J end by 3 bases, with 13 bases between. This CDR3 comprises 15 residues. Germline CDR1 MNHEY, CDR2 SMNVEV (reference sequence). Written as DNA, the CDR3 is TGTGCCAGCAGTATCCAGGGATCGTCTAATGAAAAACTGTTTTTT. This sequence encodes CASSIQGSSNEKLFF. The whole variable domain, filled in from reference TRBV27 and TRBJ1-4, reads EAQVTQNPRYLITVTGKKLTVTCSQNMNHEYMSWYRQDPGLGLRQIYYSMNVEVTDKGDVPEGYKVSRKEKRNFPLILESPSPNQTSLYFCASSIQGSSNEKLFFGSGTQLSVL.

V gene TRBV20-1 combines with J gene TRBJ2-7; the match to TRBD1 covers 8 bases. CDR1 and CDR2 from the germline V gene are DFQATT and SNEGSKA (reference sequence). The J segment lost 6 bases and the V segment lost 6 bases, leaving 4 bases of the junction unmatched. CDR3 length: 11 residues. As DNA, the CDR3 is TGCAGTGCCCGGACAGGGCTCGAGCAGTACTTC. This codes for CSARTGLEQYF.

This clone came up once. This chain connects TRBV12-1 to TRBJ2-3; TRBD2 is taken as the D call from the table, unchecked against the DNA. TRBV12-1 is annotated as a pseudogene. There are 20 residues in the CDR3. CDR3 amino acids: CASSPQAGGASWIWTDTQYF. The CDR3 nucleotides are TGTGCCAGCAGCCCCCAAGCGGGGGGGGCTTCCTGGATTTGGACAGATACGCAGTATTTT.

The chain links TRBV29-1 to TRBJ1-1; no clear D gene. Germline V gene lookup returns CDR1 SQVTM and CDR2 ANQGSEA. Trimming pared 4 bases from V and 3 bases from J, leaving 27 bases between. This CDR3 region has 18 residues. The CDR3 bases are TGCAGCGTTGCCTCTCCGCGGGTGGTCCACCAAGGAGACACTGAAGCTTTCTTT. It is translated as CSVASPRVVHQGDTEAFF.

The J gene is TRBJ1-5, the V gene TRBV4-1; the D is unclear. The V gene's germline CDR1 is MGHRA and CDR2 YSYEKL. The CDR3 sequence is 15 residues long. Trimming shortened V by 2 bases and J by 5 bases, and 13 bases separated the two germline ends. CDR3 sequence: CASSQFDRFDQPQHF. CDR3 in DNA: TGCGCCAGCAGCCAATTTGACCGGTTCGATCAGCCCCAGCATTTT.

This clone was picked up one time. V usage is TRBV9 and J usage is TRBJ2-7; TRBD2 matches 8 bases. The V gene end was trimmed by 0 bases and the J gene end by 4 bases; junction bases not matched to a gene: 9. From germline, CDR1 is SGDLS and CDR2 YYNGEE. This CDR3 has 16 residues. CDR3 DNA sequence: TGTGCCAGCAGCGTAGATGGGGCGGGGGGTCTTTACGAGCAGTACTTC. This sequence encodes CASSVDGAGGLYEQYF.

In nucleotides, the CDR3 is TGCGCCAGCAGCTCGGGTGGTACTCTTTCTAATGAAAAACTGTTTTTT. Protein product: CASSSGGTLSNEKLFF. The J gene is TRBJ1-4, the V gene TRBV5-1; D is ambiguous. The CDR3 is 16 amino acids. Germline V gene lookup returns CDR1 SGHRS and CDR2 YFSETQ. V shed 3 bases and J shed 3 bases, with 15 bases lying between them.

The chain joins TRBV6-6 to TRBJ1-4; possibly TRBD1 for D (5 bases). V was pared by 6 bases and J by 8 bases, with 13 bases between. The CDR3 covers 13 residues. The V gene's germline CDR1 is MNHNY and CDR2 SVGAGI (reference sequence). CDR3 sequence (DNA): TGTGCCAGCAGGCCGGGACCGACCGAAAAACTGTTTTTT. This gives the protein CASRPGPTEKLFF.

This clone was seen just once. The genes are TRBV4-1 and TRBJ2-3; D is unresolved. The CDR3 runs to 14 residues. Trimming pared 4 bases from V and 2 bases from J, leaving 10 bases between. From germline, CDR1 is MGHRA and CDR2 YSYEKL. The CDR3 protein is CASSRVSVTDTQYF. CDR3 nucleotide sequence: TGCGCCAGCAGCCGAGTATCAGTCACAGATACGCAGTATTTT.

The CDR3 nucleotides read TGTGCCAGTGGGGACAGGGGTCGGGATACGCAGTATTTT. Residues: CASGDRGRDTQYF. This chain uses TRBV19 with TRBJ2-3; 10 nucleotides line up with TRBD1. From germline, CDR1 is LNHDA and CDR2 SQIVND (reference sequence). The CDR3 loop spans 13 amino acids. The V gene end was trimmed by 8 bases and the J gene end by 6 bases; junction bases not matched to a gene: 5.

This clone was counted only a few times. This sequence joins TRBV27 and TRBJ2-1, with TRBD2 identical over 7 bases. The CDR3 totals 17 residues. J was trimmed by 5 bases and V by 5 bases; bases with no gene match: 15. Germline V gene data show CDR1 as MNHEY and CDR2 as SMNVEV (reference sequence). The CDR3 spells CASSPTSNGRGDNEQFF. In DNA, the CDR3 is TGTGCCAGCAGTCCAACATCCAACGGACGGGGGGACAATGAGCAGTTCTTC.

The rearrangement uses TRBV6-1 and TRBJ1-5; 8 bases fit TRBD1. This CDR3 has 15 residues. Germline CDR1 and CDR2: MNHNS and SASEGT. Germline trimming cut 1 base from V and 6 bases from J; bases unmatched to any gene: 5. The CDR3, as DNA: TGTGCCAGCAGTGAAGTCCGGGACAGGCGTCAGCCCCAGCATTTT. Its translation is CASSEVRDRRQPQHF.

The rearrangement joins TRBV29-1 to TRBJ1-2; 8 nucleotides match TRBD1. This CDR3 is 13 amino acids long. With 5 bases clipped from V and 3 bases from J, the junction kept 5 bases outside the gene matches. The germline V gene encodes CDR1 SQVTM and CDR2 ANQGSEA. CDR3 region: CSVSHRGDYGYTF. The CDR3 nucleotides are TGCAGCGTTTCCCACAGGGGGGACTATGGCTACACCTTC.

V is TRBV15 and J is TRBJ2-7; perhaps TRBD2 as D (6 bases). Germline V lookup: CDR1 LNHNV, CDR2 YYDKDF (reference sequence). The ends were cut back, 1 base at V and 3 bases at J, with 13 bases in the middle. CDR3 length: 15 residues. CDR3 coding DNA: TGTGCCACCAGCAGAGCAGCGGGTTCCTACTACGAGCAGTACTTC. It is translated as CATSRAAGSYYEQYF.

The V call is TRBV2, the J call TRBJ1-1; D possibly corresponds to TRBD1 (6 bases). CDR3 length: 11 residues. With 6 bases removed from V and 4 bases from J, the gap between germline ends came to 6 bases. In germline, CDR1 is SNHLY, CDR2 FYNNEI. The CDR3 DNA reads TGTGCCAGCAGGGGGGCCACTGAAGCTTTCTTT. Its translation: CASRGATEAFF.

The J gene is TRBJ2-1, the V gene TRBV19; 10 bases line up with TRBD1. V shed 6 bases and J 5 bases; nucleotides not matched to a gene: 7. This CDR3 spans 15 amino acids. Per the germline V gene, CDR1 is LNHDA and CDR2 is SQIVND (reference sequence). The CDR3 reads CASRITGTGDNEQFF. The CDR3 nucleotides are TGTGCCAGTAGGATAACCGGGACAGGGGACAATGAGCAGTTCTTC. Supplemented by reference TRBV19 and TRBJ2-1, the full variable domain reads DGGITQSPKYLFRKEGQNVTLSCEQNLNHDAMYWYRQDPGQGLRLIYYSQIVNDFQKGDIAEGYSVSREKKESFPLTVTSAQKNPTAFYLCASRITGTGDNEQFFGPGTRLTVL.